Listed below are T cell receptor beta chains from one sample, sequenced in a study of cytomegalovirus exposure and HLA in healthy donors. Method: immunoSEQ multiplex PCR; TCRdb's copy keeps in-frame clones and lacks some. The sample consists of fewer than 250,000 clones, 87% of them appearing once. Material: PBMCs. All receptors derive from a man younger than 35 in good health and CMV-seronegative. The CDR3 runs from the conserved cysteine through the conserved F or W. The D gene is left open where the match is weak. Not all rows give a size; the values are once, few, many and, for expanded clones, a class.

TRBJ1-5 | TRBV27 | NA | NA | CASSPQGYSNQPQHF | TGTGCCAGCAGTCCTCAGGGTTATAGCAATCAGCCCCAGCATTTT
TRBJ1-2 | TRBV28 | NA | NA | CATDPWDFNQAAGYTF | TGTGCCACGGACCCCTGGGACTTCAACCAGGCGGCTGGCTACACCTTC
TRBJ1-6 | TRBV9 | NA | NA | CASSVAWHNSPLHF | TGTGCCAGCAGCGTAGCCTGGCATAATTCACCCCTCCACTTT
TRBJ2-1 | TRBV25-1 | NA | TRBD2 | CASSERAGGIYNEQFF | TGTGCCAGCAGTGAGAGAGCGGGGGGGATTTACAATGAGCAGTTCTTC
TRBJ2-1 | TRBV6-1 | once | NA | CASSVDSQPYNEQFF | TGTGCCAGCAGTGTCGACAGCCAACCCTACAATGAGCAGTTCTTC
TRBJ2-1 | TRBV4-1 | NA | TRBD2 | CASSRGTSGVDNEQFF | TGCGCCAGCAGCCGAGGGACTAGCGGGGTAGACAATGAGCAGTTCTTC
TRBJ1-2 | TRBV4-3 | few | NA | CASSQTGYGYTF | TGCGCCAGCAGCCAAACGGGCTATGGCTACACCTTC
TRBJ1-1 | TRBV15 | NA | NA | CATSRGGKGGGAETEAFF | TGTGCCACCAGCAGAGGAGGGAAGGGTGGGGGCGCGGAGACTGAAGCTTTCTTT
TRBJ2-7 | TRBV18 | NA | NA | CASSPPRGYEQYF | TGTGCCAGCTCACCACCGCGGGGCTACGAGCAGTACTTC
TRBJ2-7 | TRBV7-2 | NA | NA | CASSLSREGEQYF | TGTGCCAGCAGCTTATCCAGGGAAGGCGAGCAGTACTTC
TRBJ1-6 | TRBV2 | once | NA | CASCPRGESSPLHF | TGTGCCAGCTGCCCCAGGGGAGAAAGCTCACCCCTCCACTTT
TRBJ1-2 | TRBV6-1 | once | NA | CASNQAGNYGYTF | TGTGCCAGCAACCAAGCAGGGAACTATGGCTACACCTTC
TRBJ2-3 | TRBV4-3 | once | TRBD2 | CASTRELAGITDTQYF | TGCGCCAGCACCCGAGAGCTAGCGGGGATCACAGATACGCAGTATTTT
TRBJ1-2 | TRBV6-6 | NA | NA | CASSYRDTPYGYTF | TGTGCCAGCAGTTATCGGGACACGCCATATGGCTACACCTTC
TRBJ2-7 | TRBV14 | NA | NA | CASSQGLGYF | TGTGCCAGCAGCCAAGGACTCGGGTACTTC
TRBJ2-3 | TRBV5-6 | NA | NA | CASSPPWGRADTQYF | TGTGCCAGCAGCCCCCCGTGGGGGCGCGCAGATACGCAGTATTTT
TRBJ2-7 | TRBV27 | NA | NA | CASSRRGDEQYF | TGTGCCAGCAGTCGCAGGGGAGACGAGCAGTACTTC
TRBJ1-4 | TRBV6-5 | NA | NA | CASRARGTTNEKLFF | TGTGCCAGCAGGGCCCGAGGGACAACTAATGAAAAACTGTTTTTT
TRBJ1-5 | TRBV7-2 | NA | NA | CASSSGPPGTQHF | TGTGCCAGCAGCTCCGGGCCTCCCGGGACCCAGCATTTT
TRBJ2-2 | TRBV4-1 | NA | NA | CASSQDWSTDGELFF | TGCGCCAGCAGCCAAGATTGGAGCACCGATGGGGAGCTGTTTTTT
TRBJ1-2 | TRBV7-9 | NA | TRBD1 | CASTGTANYGYTF | TGTGCCAGCACCGGGACAGCGAACTATGGCTACACCTTC